The 25 T cell receptor beta chains in this list originate from one sample, sequenced in a study of T cells in Graves' hyperthyroidism and ophthalmopathy. What was amplified from RNA transcripts were TCR beta CDR3 regions. The HTBI primer set was used in a first-round RT-PCR of the TCR CDR3. TCRdb passed the multiplex PCR reads through MiXCR, listing each CDR3 protein once. The sample holds around 660,000 distinct CDR3 sequences, 45% seen once. Sequencing was performed on peripheral blood or thyroid tissue (not recorded which). The origin of the receptors is an adult man with Graves' disease, either hyperthyroidism or ophthalmopathy (not recorded which).

This sequence joins TRBV5-1 and TRBJ1-1; TRBD1 is a possible D gene (6 bases). CDR1 is SGHRS, CDR2 YFSETQ, per germline. This CDR3 spans 14 amino acids. Between the trimmed V and J ends, which lost 3 bases and 3 bases, there was a span of 12 bases. The CDR3 loop is CASSSQGSDTEAFF. The DNA of the CDR3 is TGCGCCAGCAGCTCACAGGGTTCTGACACTGAAGCTTTCTTT.

The gene calls are TRBV19 and TRBJ1-2, with 11 bases lining up with TRBD1. Germline CDR1 and CDR2: LNHDA and SQIVND (reference sequence). Trimming removed 6 bases from V and 8 bases from J; junction bases left unmatched: 14. CDR3 size: 16 residues. The CDR3 loop is CASSEISQGQGGGYTF. CDR3 nucleotide sequence: TGTGCCAGTAGCGAAATCTCCCAGGGACAGGGGGGCGGCTACACCTTC.

At least ten counts were recorded for this clonotype. The V and J genes are TRBV7-9 and TRBJ2-6; D possibly uses TRBD1 or TRBD2 (5 bases each). CDR1 and CDR2 from the germline V gene are SEHNR and FQNEAQ (reference sequence). The CDR3 extends over 14 amino acids. V lost 3 bases and J lost 2, with 5 bases in between. Here the CDR3 reads CASSLGAGANVLTF. Written as DNA, the CDR3 is TGTGCCAGCAGCTTGGGGGCTGGGGCCAACGTCCTGACTTTC.

The chain carries TRBV2 and TRBJ1-5; TRBD1 matches 9 bases. The CDR3 has 15 amino acids. Trimming cost V 5 bases and J 11 bases; bases outside gene matches: 13. Germline CDR1 SNHLY, CDR2 FYNNEI. CDR3 nucleotide sequence: TGTGCCAGCAGTTCCCCCGGGACAGGGAGAGAGACCCAGCATTTT. This gives the protein CASSSPGTGRETQHF.

V usage is TRBV6-6 and J usage is TRBJ2-7; D might be TRBD1 (5 bases). CDR1 and CDR2 from the germline V gene are MNHNY and SVGAGI (reference sequence). Trimming took off 7 bases at V and 1 base at J, with 17 bases between the two ends. The CDR3 length is 15 residues. CDR3 region: CASTHTSQGSYEQYF. CDR3 coding DNA: TGTGCCAGCACCCACACCTCGCAGGGATCCTACGAGCAGTACTTC.

This clonotype was observed a single time. The CDR3 bases are TGTGCCAGCAGAACCGCGGGACAGGGGCTCGATGGCTACACCTTC. Translation gives CASRTAGQGLDGYTF. V gene TRBV28 combines with J gene TRBJ1-2; 10 positions match TRBD1. V lost 6 bases, J lost 6 bases, and 10 bases stayed unmatched. This CDR3 region has 15 residues. The germline V gene encodes CDR1 MDHEN and CDR2 SYDVKM.

V and J are TRBV24-1 and TRBJ1-1, with D tentatively TRBD1 (5 bases). This CDR3 region has 14 residues. Per germline, CDR1 KGHDR and CDR2 SFDVKD. V was clipped by 4 bases and J by 7 bases, with 15 bases between them. In nucleotides, the CDR3 is TGTGCCACCAGTGACCGGGGCGCAACTAATGAAGCTTTCTTT. Protein product: CATSDRGATNEAFF.

This chain links TRBV2 with TRBJ1-4; the D is unclear. V shed 5 bases and J shed 5 bases, with 9 bases lying between them. Germline CDR1 reads SNHLY; CDR2 reads FYNNEI. The CDR3 length is 13 residues. The CDR3 DNA sequence: TGTGCCAGCAGTCGCTACGGGAATGAAAAACTGTTTTTT. Residues: CASSRYGNEKLFF.

This clonotype was detected once. This chain connects TRBV29-1 to TRBJ1-6; 10 nucleotides agree with TRBD1. This CDR3 is built from 13 residues. The ends lost 4 bases at V and 10 bases at J; junction bases unmatched: 4. Germline lookup yields CDR1 SQVTM and CDR2 ANQGSEA. CDR3 sequence: CSVGRDRGSPLHF. CDR3 sequence (DNA): TGCAGCGTTGGTAGGGACAGGGGATCACCCCTCCACTTT.

The chain couples TRBV7-9 to TRBJ1-3; D not certain. Germline values: CDR1 SEHNR, CDR2 FQNEAQ (reference sequence). This CDR3 region has 15 residues. Trimming took off 3 bases at V and 2 bases at J, with 11 bases between the two ends. CDR3 coding DNA: TGTGCCAGCAGCTTCGGGCGGACCCCTGGAAACACCATATATTTT. Residues: CASSFGRTPGNTIYF. Together with reference TRBV7-9 and TRBJ1-3, the CDR3 gives the full variable domain: DTGVSQNPRHKITKRGQNVTFRCDPISEHNRLYWYRQTLGQGPEFLTYFQNEAQLEKSRLLSDRFSAERPKGSFSTLEIQRTEQGDSAMYLCASSFGRTPGNTIYFGEGSWLTVV.

This chain uses TRBV19 with TRBJ1-1, with D perhaps matching TRBD1 (6 bases). Trimming pared 6 bases from V and 4 bases from J, leaving 21 bases between. The CDR3 has 16 amino acids. CDR1 is LNHDA, CDR2 SQIVND, per germline (reference sequence). The CDR3 sequence: CASRKMVGALGTEAFF. The CDR3 nucleotides read TGTGCCAGTAGGAAAATGGTGGGGGCGTTGGGCACTGAAGCTTTCTTT.

Notes on this clonotype: Just one base apart from a much larger clone, this may be a read error. This sequence joins TRBV11-1 and TRBJ2-7; D perhaps matches TRBD2 (6 bases). There are 14 residues in the CDR3. V was shortened by 0 bases and J by 0 bases, with 6 bases between the two germline ends. Looked up from germline, CDR1 is SGHAT and CDR2 is FQDESV (reference sequence). The CDR3 coding sequence is TGTGCCAGCAGCTTAGCGGAGGGCTCCTACGAGCAGTACTTC. Translated, it gives CASSLAEGSYEQYF.

In this sample, this clonotype turned up a few times. It may be a read error: a sequence one base away is much more abundant. The CDR3 is CATSGANTGELFF. The CDR3 region has the DNA TGTGCCACCAGTGGGGCGAACACCGGGGAGCTGTTTTTT. The J gene is TRBJ2-2, the V gene TRBV24-1, with D hard to call. V shed 5 bases and J shed 0 bases, with 3 bases lying between them. Germline assignment: CDR1 KGHDR and CDR2 SFDVKD. CDR3 length equals 13 residues.

This clonotype has a count of ten or more. The chain uses TRBV24-1 and TRBJ1-5; TRBD1 is a possible D gene (5 bases). CDR3 size: 13 residues. The ends were cut back, 1 base at V and 7 bases at J, with 7 bases in the middle. Germline V gene sequence: CDR1 KGHDR, CDR2 SFDVKD. The CDR3 coding sequence is TGTGCCACCAGTGATTTCACAGGCCAGCCCCAGCATTTT. Encoded protein: CATSDFTGQPQHF.

This chain joins TRBV20-1 and TRBJ1-4; the match to TRBD1 covers 8 bases. The CDR3 is made up of 14 amino acids. V was clipped by 3 bases and J by 6 bases; unmatched bases: 6. Germline V gene sequence: CDR1 DFQATT, CDR2 SNEGSKA (reference sequence). The CDR3 DNA sequence: TGCAGTGCTAGGGCCGGGACAGGATATGAAAAACTGTTTTTT. This gives the protein CSARAGTGYEKLFF.

The V and J genes are TRBV29-1 and TRBJ1-2; 9 nucleotides line up with TRBD1. The J segment lost 6 bases and the V segment lost 8 bases, leaving 10 bases of the junction unmatched. The V gene's germline CDR1 is SQVTM and CDR2 ANQGSEA. The CDR3 runs 13 residues. CDR3 loop: CSLAGQGLHGYTF. The CDR3 DNA sequence: TGCAGCTTAGCGGGACAGGGTTTGCATGGCTACACCTTC. The complete variable domain, with remaining parts taken from reference TRBV29-1 and TRBJ1-2, reads SAVISQKPSRDICQRGTSLTIQCQVDSQVTMMFWYRQQPGQSLTLIATANQGSEATYESGFVIDKFPISRPNLTFSTLTVSNMSPEDSSIYLCSLAGQGLHGYTFGSGTRLTVV.

The CDR3 DNA reads TGTGCCATCAGTGAGAGCGGGCAAGCTAACTATGGCTACACCTTC. Amino acid sequence: CAISESGQANYGYTF. The genes are TRBV10-3 and TRBJ1-2, with D uncertain. Germline CDR1 reads ENHRY; CDR2 reads SYGVKD. CDR3 length: 15 residues. Trimming took off 2 bases at V and 0 bases at J, with 10 bases between the two ends.

This clonotype appeared many times. This chain links TRBV2 with TRBJ1-3; D not certain. The CDR3 is 14 residues long. Per germline, CDR1 SNHLY and CDR2 FYNNEI. Trimming shortened V by 4 bases and J by 0 bases, and 7 bases separated the two germline ends. The CDR3 loop is CASSVLSSGNTIYF. The CDR3 coding sequence is TGTGCCAGCAGTGTTCTGAGCTCTGGAAACACCATATATTTT.

The chain carries TRBV20-1 and TRBJ1-5; D uncertain. The CDR3 is 14 residues long. Trimming pared 3 bases from V and 2 bases from J, leaving 11 bases between. CDR1 and CDR2 from the germline V gene are DFQATT and SNEGSKA (reference sequence). Here the CDR3 reads CSASPASGNQPQHF. CDR3 nucleotides: TGCAGTGCTAGTCCGGCCTCGGGCAATCAGCCCCAGCATTTT.

J is TRBJ1-6 and V is TRBV14; perhaps TRBD1 as D (5 bases). The CDR3 extends over 14 amino acids. V lost 7 bases to trimming and J lost 10 bases, with 17 bases between them. From germline, CDR1 is SGHDN and CDR2 FVKESK. The CDR3 nucleotides are TGTGCCAGCACCATAACCAGGGTGGGATCACCCCTCCACTTT. Its protein product is CASTITRVGSPLHF.

The chain is built from TRBV6-5 and TRBJ1-1; 9 nucleotides align to TRBD1. Unmatched junction bases numbered 11, after V lost 4 bases and J lost 8 bases. Germline loops: CDR1 MNHEY, CDR2 SVGAGI. The CDR3 runs 15 residues. The CDR3 spells CASSSSRDRAQEAFF. In nucleotides, the CDR3 is TGTGCCAGCAGTTCGTCCCGGGACAGGGCCCAAGAAGCTTTCTTT.

About this clonotype itself: This may be a read error, as it is one base from a much larger clone. Since no conserved phenylalanine or tryptophan closes the CDR3, a read error is the likely cause. The chain combines TRBV2 with TRBJ1-2; possible D gene TRBD1, 6 bases. The germline gives CDR1 SNHLY, CDR2 FYNNEI. There are 12 residues in the CDR3. The V end lost 7 bases, the J end lost 4 bases, and 10 bases lay between the germline ends. CDR3 sequence (DNA): TGTGCCAGCACGTCAGGGGTCTATGGCTACACCCTC. Its translation is CASTSGVYGYTL.

Only a few counts were recorded for this clonotype. This chain connects TRBV7-8 to TRBJ1-6, with D possibly being TRBD1 (5 bases). V was trimmed by 5 bases and J by 7 bases, leaving 15 bases between them. Germline CDR1 reads SGHVS; CDR2 reads FQNEAQ. CDR3 length equals 15 residues. CDR3 sequence reads: CASSQGSGANSPLHF. CDR3 nucleotide sequence: TGTGCCAGCAGCCAGGGTTCGGGAGCAAATTCACCCCTCCACTTT.

The chain is built from TRBV24-1 and TRBJ2-7; either TRBD1 or TRBD2 may supply D (5 bases each). The germline gives CDR1 KGHDR, CDR2 SFDVKD. V lost 5 bases and J lost 0, with 13 bases in between. The CDR3 is made up of 15 amino acids. The CDR3 here is CATSVVEGTSYEQYF. The CDR3 coding sequence is TGTGCCACCAGTGTAGTCGAGGGGACCTCCTACGAGCAGTACTTC.

This clonotype appeared many times. The rearrangement joins TRBV29-1 to TRBJ1-2; no firm D call. V was cut by 7 bases and J by 6 bases, with 15 bases left in between. CDR1 is SQVTM, CDR2 ANQGSEA, per germline. The CDR3 sequence is 12 residues long. CDR3 coding DNA: TGCAGCGGAGAGGGCCTTTGGAATGGCTACACCTTC. Its protein product is CSGEGLWNGYTF.